The clone carrying this TCR beta chain was counted a single time. The entry originates in a study of blood T cell repertoires in COVID-19. Per germline, CDR1 SGHRS and CDR2 YFSETQ. Trimming pared 0 bases from V and 5 bases from J, leaving 11 bases between. The CDR3 runs 14 residues. The table came from immunoSEQ multiplex PCR; TCRdb's copy has only in-frame clones and leaves some out. The sample shows 250,000 to 300,000 clones, about nine tenths of them seen only once. This study enrolled people aged about 18 to 100 from 20 to 25 US geographic areas. The chain couples TRBV5-1 to TRBJ1-1, with a possible D match to TRBD1 (5 bases). The sample consisted of PBMCs or T cells enriched from blood (not recorded which). The TCR was taken from a human donor in a cohort exposed to, infected with or recovered from COVID-19 (not recorded which). The donor label of this sample is uncertain. The CDR3 bases are TGCGCCAGCAGCTTGGCAGGGATAGGGACTGAAGCTTTCTTT. Residues: CASSLAGIGTEAFF. The full variable domain, in which reference TRBV5-1 and TRBJ1-1 provide the parts outside the CDR3, is KAGVTQTPRYLIKTRGQQVTLSCSPISGHRSVSWYQQTPGQGLQFLFEYFSETQRNKGNFPGRFSGRQFSNSRSEMNVSTLELGDSALYLCASSLAGIGTEAFFGQGTRLTVV.